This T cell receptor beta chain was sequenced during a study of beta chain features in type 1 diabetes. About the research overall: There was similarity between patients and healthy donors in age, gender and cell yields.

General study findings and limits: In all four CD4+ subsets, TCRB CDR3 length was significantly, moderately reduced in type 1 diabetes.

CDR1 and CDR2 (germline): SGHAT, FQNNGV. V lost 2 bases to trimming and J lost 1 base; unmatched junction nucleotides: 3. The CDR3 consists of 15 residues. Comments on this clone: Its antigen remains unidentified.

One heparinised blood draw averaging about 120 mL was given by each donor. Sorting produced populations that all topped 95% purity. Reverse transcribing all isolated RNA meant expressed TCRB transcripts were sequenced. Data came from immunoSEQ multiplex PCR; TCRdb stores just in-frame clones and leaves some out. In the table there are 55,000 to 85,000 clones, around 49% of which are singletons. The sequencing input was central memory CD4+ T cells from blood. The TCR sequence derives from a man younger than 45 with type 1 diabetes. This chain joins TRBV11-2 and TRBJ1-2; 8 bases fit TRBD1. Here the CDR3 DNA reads TGTGCCAGCAGCTTAAATGGACAGGGTAACTATGGCTACACCTTC. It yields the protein CASSLNGQGNYGYTF. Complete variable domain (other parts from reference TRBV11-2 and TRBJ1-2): EAGVAQSPRYKIIEKRQSVAFWCNPISGHATLYWYQQILGQGPKLLIQFQNNGVVDDSQLPKDRFSAERLKGVDSTLKIQPAKLEDSAVYLCASSLNGQGNYGYTFGSGTRLTVV.